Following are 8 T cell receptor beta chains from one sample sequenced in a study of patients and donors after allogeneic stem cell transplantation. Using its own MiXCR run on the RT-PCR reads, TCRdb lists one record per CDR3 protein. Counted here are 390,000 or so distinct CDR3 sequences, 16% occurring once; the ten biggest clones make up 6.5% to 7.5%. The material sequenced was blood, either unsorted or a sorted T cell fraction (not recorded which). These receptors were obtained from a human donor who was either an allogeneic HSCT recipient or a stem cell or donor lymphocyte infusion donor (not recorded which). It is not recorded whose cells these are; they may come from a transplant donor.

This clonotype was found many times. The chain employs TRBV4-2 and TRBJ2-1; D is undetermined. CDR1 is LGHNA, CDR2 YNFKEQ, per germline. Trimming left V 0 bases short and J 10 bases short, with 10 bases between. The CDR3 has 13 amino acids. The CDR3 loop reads CASSQDWAGEQFF. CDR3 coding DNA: TGTGCCAGCAGCCAAGACTGGGCTGGCGAGCAGTTCTTC.

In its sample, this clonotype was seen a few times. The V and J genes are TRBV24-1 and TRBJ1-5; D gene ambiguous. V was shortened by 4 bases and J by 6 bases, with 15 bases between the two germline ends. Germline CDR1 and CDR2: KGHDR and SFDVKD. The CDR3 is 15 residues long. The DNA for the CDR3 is TGTGCCACCAGTGAACGGGGAGGTGGGCGTCAGCCCCAGCATTTT. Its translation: CATSERGGGRQPQHF.

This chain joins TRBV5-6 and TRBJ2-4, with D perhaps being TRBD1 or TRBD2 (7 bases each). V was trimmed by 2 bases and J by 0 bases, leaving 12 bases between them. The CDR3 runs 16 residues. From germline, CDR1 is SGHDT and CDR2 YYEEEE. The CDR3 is CASSFQGGLAKNIQYF. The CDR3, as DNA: TGTGCCAGCAGCTTTCAGGGGGGGCTAGCCAAAAACATTCAGTACTTC.

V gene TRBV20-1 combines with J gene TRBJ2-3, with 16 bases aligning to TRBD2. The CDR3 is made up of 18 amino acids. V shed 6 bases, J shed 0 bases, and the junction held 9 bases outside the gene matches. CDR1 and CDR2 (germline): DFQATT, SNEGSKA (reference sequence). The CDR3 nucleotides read TGCAGTGCGCGTTCTCCGGGACTAGCGGGAGGGAGCACAGATACGCAGTATTTT. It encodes CSARSPGLAGGSTDTQYF.

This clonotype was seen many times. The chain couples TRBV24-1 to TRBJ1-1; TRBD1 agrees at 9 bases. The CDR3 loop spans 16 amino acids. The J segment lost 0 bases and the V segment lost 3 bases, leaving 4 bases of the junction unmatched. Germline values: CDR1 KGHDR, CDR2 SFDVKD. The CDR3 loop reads CATSDGGTGLNTEAFF. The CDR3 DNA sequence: TGTGCCACCAGTGATGGGGGGACAGGGTTGAACACTGAAGCTTTCTTT.

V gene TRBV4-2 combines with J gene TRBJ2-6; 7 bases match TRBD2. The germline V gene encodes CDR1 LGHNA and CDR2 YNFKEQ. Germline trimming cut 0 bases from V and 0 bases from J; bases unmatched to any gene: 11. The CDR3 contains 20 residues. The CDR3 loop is CASSQDGTRGRRSGANVLTF. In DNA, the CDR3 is TGTGCCAGCAGCCAAGATGGAACGCGGGGGAGACGCTCTGGGGCCAACGTCCTGACTTTC.

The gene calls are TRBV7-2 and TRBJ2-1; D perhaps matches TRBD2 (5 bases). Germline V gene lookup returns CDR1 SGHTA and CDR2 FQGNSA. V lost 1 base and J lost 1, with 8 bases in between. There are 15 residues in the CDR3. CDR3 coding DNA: TGTGCCAGCAGCTTAGAGACGGGGTCCTACAATGAGCAGTTCTTC. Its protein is CASSLETGSYNEQFF. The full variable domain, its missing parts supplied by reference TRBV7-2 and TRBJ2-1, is GAGVSQSPSNKVTEKGKDVELRCDPISGHTALYWYRQSLGQGLEFLIYFQGNSAPDKSGLPSDRFSAERTGGSVSTLTIQRTQQEDSAVYLCASSLETGSYNEQFFGPGTRLTVL.

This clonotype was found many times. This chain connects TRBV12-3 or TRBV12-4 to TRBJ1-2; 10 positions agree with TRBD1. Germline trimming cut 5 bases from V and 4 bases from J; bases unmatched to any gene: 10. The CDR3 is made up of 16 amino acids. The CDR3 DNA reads TGTGCCAGCAGTACCCGCCCGGGACAGGGGATCTATGGCTACACCTTC. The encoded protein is CASSTRPGQGIYGYTF.